The entry that follows covers one TCR beta chain sequence. Per the original data handling: Amplifying reference gene primers gave estimates of nucleated cell counts. This table comes from immunoSEQ multiplex PCR, and its TCRdb copy is limited to in-frame clones, with some not included. Clone size and the V and J calls come from that table; the DNA yielded D and trimming. The sample includes about 120,000 clones, approximately 90% of them seen just once. The sample is drawn from a study of blood T cell repertoires in COVID-19. Across the whole study: Researchers got acute and convalescent COVID-19 samples from the United States, Italy and Spain. From T cells, B-cell-depleted T cells, or PBMCs came the material, which was cDNA or gDNA.

The CDR3 has 15 amino acids. Germline V CDR1 and CDR2: SEHNR, FQNEAQ (reference sequence). V was cut by 1 base and J by 6 bases, with 10 bases left in between. This sequence was found in a human donor with active COVID-19. The donor label of this sample is uncertain. Sequencing used peripheral blood. This chain links TRBV7-9 with TRBJ1-6, with D hard to call. The CDR3 loop is CASSLDSRSNSPLHF. In nucleotides, the CDR3 is TGTGCCAGCAGCTTAGACAGCAGAAGTAATTCACCCCTCCACTTT.